The rows below give T cell receptor beta chains drawn from one sample of a study of shared clonotypes between healthy human individuals. Repertoires were generated with immunoSEQ multiplex PCR, while TCRdb's copy carries only in-frame clones and drops some. The sample includes around 700,000 clones, approximately 79% seen only once; the top ten take 1.5% to 2%. The sample was memory CD4+ T cells sorted from blood. The receptors shown here come from a woman aged 30 to 39 in good health. Each CDR3 is given with its conserved first and last residue. The order of the fields is J gene, V gene, CDR3 protein.

J: NA; V: TRBV4-1; CDR3: CASSPRGSGGSYEQYF
J: TRBJ2-5; V: TRBV4-1; CDR3: CASSQSVVVRGETQYF
J: TRBJ2-3; V: TRBV2; CDR3: CASKGTVSTDTQYF
J: TRBJ2-2; V: TRBV5-6; CDR3: CASSLFEGAGYGELFF
J: TRBJ2-3; V: TRBV7-9; CDR3: CASSLAQGADTQYF
J: TRBJ2-3; V: TRBV5-1; CDR3: CASSLAGGDHGADTQYF
J: TRBJ2-1; V: TRBV7-9; CDR3: CASSRGSSYNEQFF
J: TRBJ2-1; V: TRBV5-1; CDR3: CASTLAGEYNEQFF
J: TRBJ1-3; V: TRBV6-1; CDR3: CASSEQRRNTIYF
J: TRBJ1-3; V: TRBV2; CDR3: CASRDNRNAIYF
J: TRBJ2-1; V: TRBV11-2; CDR3: CASSLVREGLGGQFF
J: TRBJ2-5; V: TRBV4-2; CDR3: CASSQEAQTSEQETQYF